The rows below give T cell receptor beta chains drawn from one sample of a study of persistence of HIV-infected CD4 T cells. Assay used: immunoSEQ multiplex PCR; TCRdb lists only in-frame clones, some missing. In the table there are around 28,000 clones, around 82% of which are singletons. Their target antigens are unknown. The source material was CD4+ T cells sorted from PBMCs after 18-hour stimulation, sampled from a patient who received antiretroviral therapy. These receptors were obtained from an adult woman with HIV who was CMV-seropositive. CDR3s include the opening cysteine and the closing phenylalanine or tryptophan. Fields, in order: V gene, J gene, D gene, CDR3 protein. A D gene is named only where the DNA matches it firmly.

>TRBV5-1|TRBJ2-2|.
CASSALGQTNTGELFF
>TRBV2|TRBJ2-3|TRBD2
CASSQRGGLDTQYF
>TRBV10-3|TRBJ2-7|TRBD1
CAITPDRGREQYF
>TRBV5-5|TRBJ1-5|.
CASSWAQGQPQHF
>TRBV7-3|TRBJ2-6|.
CASSLRRQAGANVLTF
>TRBV4-2|TRBJ2-3|TRBD2
CASSQRPPSGGSTDTQYF
>TRBV6-6|TRBJ1-5|TRBD1
CASSNRDRSQPQHF
>TRBV11-1|TRBJ2-7|TRBD1
CASKRTGNYEQYF
>TRBV21-1|TRBJ1-1|.
CASSSIGENTEAFF
>TRBV6-1|TRBJ1-3|.
CASSERVENTIYF
>TRBV18|TRBJ2-3|.
CASSPGNTDTQYF
>TRBV19|TRBJ1-2|.
CASSERDNYGYTF
>TRBV12-3/TRBV12-4|TRBJ1-2|.
CASSFSGEGYTF
>TRBV6-5|TRBJ1-2|.
CASIRDNYGYTF
>TRBV5-1|TRBJ1-1|.
CASSPQSGTEAFF
>TRBV7-2|TRBJ1-2|TRBD1
CASSLAGGIGYGYTF
>TRBV10-1|TRBJ1-1|TRBD1
CASRGQGGTEAFF
>TRBV6-5|TRBJ1-2|TRBD1
CASSPRTGNGYTF
>TRBV5-6|TRBJ1-2|.
CASSLDSGNYGYTF
>TRBV28|TRBJ1-2|.
CASARYQSNYGYTF
>TRBV29-1|TRBJ1-5|.
CSVGEVDQPQHF
>TRBV30|TRBJ1-1|.
CAWSVWLGGTEAFF
>TRBV4-2|TRBJ1-3|.
CASSPGTNTGNTIYF
>TRBV18|TRBJ2-7|TRBD1
CASSPSGQGFSYEQYF
>TRBV2|TRBJ2-5|TRBD2
CASSDHPSGGKETQYF
>TRBV18|TRBJ1-1|.
CASSPLGTEAFF
>TRBV6-5|TRBJ1-2|.
CASDREPPNYGYTF
>TRBV10-3|TRBJ2-2|TRBD2
CAISDVTSGNTGELFF
>TRBV2|TRBJ2-7|.
CASSEGTLNSYEQYF
>TRBV19|TRBJ2-2|.
CASSITEGTGELFF
>TRBV10-3|TRBJ1-6|.
CAIKGDGVSPLHF
>TRBV2|TRBJ1-1|.
CASGKLHMEAFF
>TRBV7-8|TRBJ2-7|.
CASSLQENSYEQYF
>TRBV10-3|TRBJ1-1|TRBD1
CAISGSRGSGTEAFF
>TRBV5-4|TRBJ2-1|TRBD2
CASSLGLAGYNEQFF